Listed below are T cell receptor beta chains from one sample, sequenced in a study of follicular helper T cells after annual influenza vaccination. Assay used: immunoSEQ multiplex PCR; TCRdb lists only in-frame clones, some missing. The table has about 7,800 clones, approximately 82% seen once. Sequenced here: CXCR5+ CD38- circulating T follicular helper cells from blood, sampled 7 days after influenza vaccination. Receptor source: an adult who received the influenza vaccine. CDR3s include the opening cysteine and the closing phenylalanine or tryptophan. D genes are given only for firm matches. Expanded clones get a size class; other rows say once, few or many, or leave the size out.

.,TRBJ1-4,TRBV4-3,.,TGCGCCAGCAGCCAAGATCTATCGAGGAGCCCTTTGGGGGAAAAACTGTTTTTT,CASSQDLSRSPLGEKLFF
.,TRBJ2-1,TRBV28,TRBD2,TGTGCCAGCAGTCGGGGGGTCCCCTACAATGAGCAGTTCTTC,CASSRGVPYNEQFF
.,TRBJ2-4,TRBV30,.,TGTGCCTGGAGAACCCCAGCCAAAAACATTCAGTACTTC,CAWRTPAKNIQYF
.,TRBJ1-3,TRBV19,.,TGTGCCAGTTTCGGCCAGCTAGTCTCTGGAAACACCATATATTTT,CASFGQLVSGNTIYF
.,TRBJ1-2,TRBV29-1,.,TGCAGCGTTGAACCCCCATGGGTGGGCTATGGCTACACCTTC,CSVEPPWVGYGYTF
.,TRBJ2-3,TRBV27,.,TGTGCCAGCAGTTTGCGAGAGCGGGATACGCAGTATTTT,CASSLRERDTQYF
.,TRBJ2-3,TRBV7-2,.,TGTGCCAGCAGCTTCTGGGGAACCGACAACACAGATACGCAGTATTTT,CASSFWGTDNTDTQYF
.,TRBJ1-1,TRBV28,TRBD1,TGTGCCAGCAGTTTAGGTGTCCGGGACAGGGTGATCACTGAAGCTTTCTTT,CASSLGVRDRVITEAFF
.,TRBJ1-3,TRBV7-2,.,TGTGCCAGCAGAGACACAGGCTCCGGAAACACCATATATTTT,CASRDTGSGNTIYF
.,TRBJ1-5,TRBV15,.,TGTGCCACCAGCAGAGATCTACCCAATCAGCCCCAGCATTTT,CATSRDLPNQPQHF
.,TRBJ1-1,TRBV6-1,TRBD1,TGTGCCAGCAGTGATGGGACAGGGGTGAACACTGAAGCTTTCTTT,CASSDGTGVNTEAFF
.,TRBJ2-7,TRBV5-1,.,TGCGCCAGCAGCCCCACAGGGTTGAGGTCCTACGAGCAGTACTTC,CASSPTGLRSYEQYF
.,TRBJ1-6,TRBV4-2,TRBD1,TGTGCCAGCAGCCGGGACAGTGAGAATTCACCCCTCCACTTT,CASSRDSENSPLHF
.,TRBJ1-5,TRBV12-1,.,TGTGCCAGCAGCTTTGGGGTTTGCGGAGATCAGCCCCAGCATTTT,CASSFGVCGDQPQHF
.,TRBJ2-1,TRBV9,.,TGTGCCAGCAGCGTAGTGGGCCAGAAGGGGAATGAGCAGTTCTTC,CASSVVGQKGNEQFF
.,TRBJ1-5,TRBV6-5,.,TGTGCCAGCACCCCAGGTTATAGCAATCAGCCCCAGCATTTT,CASTPGYSNQPQHF
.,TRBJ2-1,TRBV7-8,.,TGTGCCAGCAGCTTTTCTACTGAGGGTCATAGGGATGAGCAGTTCTTC,CASSFSTEGHRDEQFF
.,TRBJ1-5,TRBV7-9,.,TGTGCCAGCAGCTTAGCCCAGGGCCCTCAGCCCCAGCATTTT,CASSLAQGPQPQHF
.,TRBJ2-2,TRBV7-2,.,TGTGCCAGCAGCTTAGCCAGTGGGACCCCCTCCACCGGGGAGCTGTTTTTT,CASSLASGTPSTGELFF
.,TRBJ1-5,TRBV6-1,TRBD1,TGTGCCAGCAGTGACCGGGACAGGGTTCAGCCCCAGCATTTT,CASSDRDRVQPQHF
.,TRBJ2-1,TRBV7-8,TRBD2,TGTGCCAGCAGCTTTTATAGCGGGGAGATCTACAATGAGCAGTTCTTC,CASSFYSGEIYNEQFF
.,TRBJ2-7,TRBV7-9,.,TGTGCCAGCAGCTTAGGGTTTAGAAATGAGCAGTACTTC,CASSLGFRNEQYF
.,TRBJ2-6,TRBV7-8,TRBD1,TGTGCCAGCAGCCTCCGGGACAGGGCCTCTAAAGGGGCCAACGTCCTGACTTTC,CASSLRDRASKGANVLTF
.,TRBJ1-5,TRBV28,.,TGTGCCAGCAGCCCCGGACAGAACTATCAGCCCCAGCATTTT,CASSPGQNYQPQHF
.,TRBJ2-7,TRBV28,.,TGTGCCAGCAGTCCACAGGGTAGGGTCCCCGAGCAGTACTTC,CASSPQGRVPEQYF
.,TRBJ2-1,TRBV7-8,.,TGTGCCAGCAGCACCCGACAGGCCCCCTACAATGAGCAGTTCTTC,CASSTRQAPYNEQFF
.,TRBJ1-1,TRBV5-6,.,TGTGCCAGCAGCTTGTTCGACAGGACGAACACTGAAGCTTTCTTT,CASSLFDRTNTEAFF
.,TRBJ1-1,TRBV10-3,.,TGTGCCATCAGTGAGGGGGCGACATCTGAAGCTTTCTTT,CAISEGATSEAFF
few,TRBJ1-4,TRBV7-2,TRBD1,TGTGCCAGCAGCCCACGGACAGGGACCAGTGAAAAACTGTTTTTT,CASSPRTGTSEKLFF
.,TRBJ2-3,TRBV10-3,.,TGTGCCATCAGTCCAGACTCTAGCACGCAGTATTTT,CAISPDSSTQYF
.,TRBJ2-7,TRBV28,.,TGTGCCAGCAGTTCCACCCCTAGGGCTTTCGGGTCCTACGAGCAGTACTTC,CASSSTPRAFGSYEQYF
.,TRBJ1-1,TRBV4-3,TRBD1,TGCGCCAGCAGCCAAGAGCCCTACAGGGGGCAAGCTTTCTTT,CASSQEPYRGQAFF
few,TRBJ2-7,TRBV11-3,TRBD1,TGTGCCAGCAGCTTTGGACAGGGCTACGAGCAGTACTTC,CASSFGQGYEQYF
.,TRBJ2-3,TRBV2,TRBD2,TGTGCCAGCAGTGGATCTAGCGGGGGCACAGATACGCAGTATTTT,CASSGSSGGTDTQYF
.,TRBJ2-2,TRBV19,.,TGTGCCAGTAGTCGCGGGGGCCAGAACACCGGGGAGCTGTTTTTT,CASSRGGQNTGELFF
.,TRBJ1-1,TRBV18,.,TGTGCCAGCTCACCAGACGTGAACACTGAAGCTTTCTTT,CASSPDVNTEAFF
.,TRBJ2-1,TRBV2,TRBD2,TGTGCCAGCTTAAGACTAGCGGGGGAGGGGAATGAGCAGTTCTTC,CASLRLAGEGNEQFF
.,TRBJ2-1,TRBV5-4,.,TGTGCCAGCAGCTTGAGGGATAGGTATGAGCAGTTCTTC,CASSLRDRYEQFF
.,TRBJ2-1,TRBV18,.,TGTGCCAGCTCACCCGTTCAGGGGAACAATGAGCAGTTCTTC,CASSPVQGNNEQFF
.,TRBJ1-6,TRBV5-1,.,TGCGCCAGCAGCGCTGGGCACAGGGACAATTCACCCCTCCACTTT,CASSAGHRDNSPLHF
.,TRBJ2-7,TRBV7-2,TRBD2,TGTGCCAGCAGCAATAGCGGGGGCTACACCTACGAGCAGTACTTC,CASSNSGGYTYEQYF
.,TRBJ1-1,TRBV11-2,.,TGTGCCAGCAGCTTAGGGGCGCGCACTGAAGCTTTCTTT,CASSLGARTEAFF
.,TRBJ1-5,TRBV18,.,TGTGCCAGCTCATTTGGGGGGGATAGCAATCAGCCCCAGCATTTT,CASSFGGDSNQPQHF
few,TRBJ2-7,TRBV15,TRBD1,TGTGCCACCAGCAGAGACAGGGGGCACCACGAGCAGTACTTC,CATSRDRGHHEQYF
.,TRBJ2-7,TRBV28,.,TGTGCCAGTAACACTCCCTACGAGCAGTACTTC,CASNTPYEQYF
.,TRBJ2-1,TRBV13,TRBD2,TGTGCCAGCAGCTTTCGGACTAGCGGACGCCCGATAGAAAATGAGCAGTTCTTC,CASSFRTSGRPIENEQFF
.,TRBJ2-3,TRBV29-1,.,TGCAGCGTTCTACTAGTAGGGAGGCCAGATACGCAGTATTTT,CSVLLVGRPDTQYF
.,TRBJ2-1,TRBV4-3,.,TGCGCCAGCAGCCTAGCGAATGAGCAGTTCTTC,CASSLANEQFF
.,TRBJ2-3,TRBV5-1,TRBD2,TGCGCCAGCAGCTTGGGACTAGCGGGGTTCACAGATACGCAGTATTTT,CASSLGLAGFTDTQYF
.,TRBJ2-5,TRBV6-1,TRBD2,TGTGCCAGCACCGGGACTAGCGGACAAGAGACCCAGTACTTC,CASTGTSGQETQYF
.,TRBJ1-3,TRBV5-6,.,TGTGCCAGCAGCGGCAGGCACTCTGGAAACACCATATATTTT,CASSGRHSGNTIYF
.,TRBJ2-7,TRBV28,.,TGTGCCAGCAGTTTGACGGAATCCTACGAGCAGTACTTC,CASSLTESYEQYF
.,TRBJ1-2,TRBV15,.,TGTGCCACCAGCAGAGTCGGGACTTCTGGCTACACCTTC,CATSRVGTSGYTF
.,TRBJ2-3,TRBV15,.,TGTGCCACCACCTCTAGGTTAGCAGATACGCAGTATTTT,CATTSRLADTQYF
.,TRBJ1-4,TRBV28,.,TGTGCCAGCAGCCCGCCGGACAGCTCTAATGAAAAACTGTTTTTT,CASSPPDSSNEKLFF